The text below deals with one T cell receptor (beta chain). Its specificity is not known. These data belong to a study of cytomegalovirus exposure and HLA in healthy donors. Study summary: Most genotyped donors, about four fifths of 300 to 400, had Caucasian-associated genetic ancestry. Points from the study as a whole: In an earlier analysis, most TCR beta V segments were productive about 90% or about 30% of the time. Reports showed the classifier diagnosing cytomegalovirus status with high specificity and sensitivity.

CDR1 is SGHVT and CDR2 is SQSDAQ in the germline V gene. The CDR3 is made up of 17 amino acids. Germline trimming cut 5 bases from V and 2 bases from J; bases unmatched to any gene: 5. PCR involved 60 Vbeta and 13 Jbeta primers. Using immunoSEQ multiplex PCR, the repertoire was profiled, and TCRdb retains in-frame clones only, with some absent. Of fewer than 300,000 clones in the sample, 75% to 90% were seen once. Material for sequencing was PBMCs. The chain recombines TRBV7-4 with TRBJ2-2; TRBD2 agrees at 13 bases. The receptor was derived from a girl aged 2-9 years in good health and CMV-seronegative. CDR3 sequence (DNA): TGTGCCAGCAGCCAGGGACTAGCGGGGACTAACACCGGGGAGCTGTTTTTT. Translated: CASSQGLAGTNTGELFF. Variable domain in full (rest from reference TRBV7-4 and TRBJ2-2): GAGVSQSPRYKVAKRGRDVALRCDSISGHVTLYWYRQTLGQGSEVLTYSQSDAQRDKSGRPSGRFSAERPERSVSTLKIQRTEQGDSAVYLCASSQGLAGTNTGELFFGEGSRLTVL.